The following is a TCR beta chain sequence with its context. Its specificity is unknown. The data stem from a study of siplizumab effects on memory and regulatory T cells. Study-level results: Confirmatory evidence of suppressive function in proliferating siplizumab-culture Tregs was not obtained. Contribution to the alloresponse seemed major for naive T cells, which also seemed more diverse than memory cells. An assignable naive or memory phenotype was lacking in roughly 80-96% of proliferating CD4+ or CD8+ clones.

Per germline, CDR1 ENHRY and CDR2 SYGVKD. The CDR3 contains 16 residues. V shed 0 bases, J shed 9 bases, and the junction held 10 bases outside the gene matches. Assays were performed on some 9.2 x 10^4 TCR templates per sample. The data were produced by immunoSEQ multiplex PCR, yet TCRdb's version contains in-frame clones alone and is incomplete. The table lists about 100,000 clones, approximately 90% of them singletons. This clonotype was sampled from a human donor in good health. The chain joins TRBV10-3 to TRBJ2-1; the match to TRBD2 covers 8 bases. The sequenced material came from Tregs sorted from blood. Here the CDR3 DNA reads TGTGCCATCAGTGAGTCGACGGCGGGAGGACAGAGTGAGCAGTTCTTC. Protein sequence: CAISESTAGGQSEQFF.